These T cell receptor beta chains were read from a single sample in a study of spatial heterogeneity in lung cancer. TCRdb itself ran the 5' RACE reads through MiXCR, one entry per CDR3 protein. The repertoire holds about 27,000 distinct CDR3 sequences, 7% seen once, with approximately 14% in the top ten. Material: PBMCs, obtained at surgery. These TCRs come from a male donor with early-stage non-small cell lung cancer. Each CDR3 is given with its conserved first and last residue. A D gene is named only where the DNA matches it firmly. For some rows the clone size is stated as once, few or many, or as a class when expanded; others skip it.

>many|TRBJ1-2|TRBV7-7|.
TGTGCCAGCAGCTTAGTGAGGGAAAAAGGATTGGACTATGGCTACACCTTC
CASSLVREKGLDYGYTF
>many|TRBJ1-3|TRBV2|.
TGTGCCAGCCGGTCCTCTGGAAACACCATATATTTT
CASRSSGNTIYF
>many|TRBJ2-1|TRBV7-2|.
TGTGCCAGCAGCTTAGGGGGTAGCGGCTACAATGAGCAGTTCTTC
CASSLGGSGYNEQFF
>many|TRBJ2-2|TRBV6-1|.
TGTGCCAGCAGACGATACCTCGACACCGGGGAGCTGTTTTTT
CASRRYLDTGELFF
>medium-sized|TRBJ2-6|TRBV10-3|.
TGTGCCATCAGTGAGTCCAGGACTGGGGCCAACGTCCTGACTTTC
CAISESRTGANVLTF
>few|TRBJ1-5|TRBV27|.
TGTGCCAGCAGTAGCGGCGGAGGAAATCAGCCCCAGCATTTT
CASSSGGGNQPQHF
>many|TRBJ1-5|TRBV12-3/TRBV12-4|.
TGTGCCAGCAGTTTACAGGACCAAAATCAGCCCCAGCATTTT
CASSLQDQNQPQHF
>many|TRBJ1-2|TRBV2|TRBD1
TGTGCCAGGACAGGGGACCCTTTCTATGGCTACACCTTC
CARTGDPFYGYTF
>.|TRBJ2-7|TRBV27|TRBD2
TGTGCCAGCAGTTTACCCCGGACTAGCGGGGACTACGAGCAGTACTTC
CASSLPRTSGDYEQYF
>many|TRBJ2-2|TRBV20-1|.
TGCAGTGCAAATCCGGGACACCTGACCGGGGAGCTGTTTTTT
CSANPGHLTGELFF
>many|TRBJ2-5|TRBV5-4|.
TGTGCCAGCAGCCAAACCCAAGAGACCCAGTACTTC
CASSQTQETQYF
>many|TRBJ1-5|TRBV5-5|.
TGTGCCAGCAGCTTAGCCGAGGGTACGGGGAATCAGCCCCAGCATTTT
CASSLAEGTGNQPQHF
>.|TRBJ2-3|TRBV20-1|.
TGCAGTGCTAGAGAGGGTTTCGGCGCCCGACGCACAGATACGCAGTATTTT
CSAREGFGARRTDTQYF
>.|TRBJ2-3|TRBV27|TRBD2
TGTGCCAGCGGGACTAGCGGGAGTTGGTCGGATACGCAGTATTTT
CASGTSGSWSDTQYF
>few|TRBJ2-4|TRBV5-4|TRBD1
TGTGCCAGCAGCTTGGGTATTGGACAGGGGACCAAAAACATTCAGTACTTC
CASSLGIGQGTKNIQYF
>many|TRBJ2-3|TRBV7-8|.
TGTGCCAGCAGCTTCTCAACGCCAACAGGGCCTAGCACAGATACGCAGTATTTT
CASSFSTPTGPSTDTQYF
>.|TRBJ2-2|TRBV5-6|.
TGTGCCAGCAGCTTGACAGGCCAGGTAGAGACGGGCGGGGAGCTGTTTTTT
CASSLTGQVETGGELFF
>few|TRBJ1-2|TRBV25-1|.
TGTGCCAGCAGTGAGCGGGGTTCAGCGTCGGGCTACACCTTC
CASSERGSASGYTF
>many|TRBJ1-1|TRBV5-1|.
TGCGCCAGCAGCTTGGAGGGGTTCACTGAAGCTTTCTTT
CASSLEGFTEAFF
>many|TRBJ1-6|TRBV28|.
TGTGCCAGCAGACCCTCCGGGGCCAGCTCCTATAATTCACCCCTCCACTTT
CASRPSGASSYNSPLHF
>medium-sized|TRBJ1-5|TRBV2|.
TGTGCCAGCAGTGACGTCGGGGTTCGTAATCAGCCCCAGCATTTT
CASSDVGVRNQPQHF
>many|TRBJ2-5|TRBV4-2|TRBD2
TGTGCCAGCAGCCCAGAAGGACTAGCGGGGGGATGGGGAGAGACCCAGTACTTC
CASSPEGLAGGWGETQYF
>few|TRBJ2-2|TRBV6-1|.
TGTGCCAGCAGTCCCGCCCCAGGGTACACCGGGGAGCTGTTTTTT
CASSPAPGYTGELFF
>many|TRBJ1-1|TRBV20-1|.
TGCAGTGCTAGCTCTAACACTGAAGCTTTCTTT
CSASSNTEAFF
>many|TRBJ2-7|TRBV11-2|.
TGTGCCAGCAGCTTGGGGGCCTACGAGCAGTACTTC
CASSLGAYEQYF
>many|TRBJ2-2|TRBV28|.
TGTGCCCATGAAGACAAAAACACCGGGGAGCTGTTTTTT
CAHEDKNTGELFF
>few|TRBJ2-3|TRBV4-3|TRBD2
TGCGCCAGCAGCCAAGTTGTCCTAGCGGCAGATACGCAGTATTTT
CASSQVVLAADTQYF
>many|TRBJ2-3|TRBV10-3|TRBD1
TGTGCCATCATGGGGGGACAGGGAGATACGCAGTATTTT
CAIMGGQGDTQYF
>.|TRBJ2-1|TRBV6-2/TRBV6-3|.
TGTGCCAGCAGTTACGGGGCGTTAAGGAGAGACCCATTTGAGTTCTTC
CASSYGALRRDPFEFF
>many|TRBJ2-2|TRBV28|TRBD1
TGTGCCAGCACTGTCAGGGGGACCGGGGAGCTGTTTTTT
CASTVRGTGELFF
>.|TRBJ2-7|TRBV3-1|.
TGTGCCAGCAGCCAAGACAGGTACCCCGCCTACGAGCAGTACTTC
CASSQDRYPAYEQYF
>medium-sized|TRBJ2-7|TRBV4-1|TRBD1
TGCGCCAGCAGCCAAGGGGACAGTACCTACGAGCAGTACTTC
CASSQGDSTYEQYF
>many|TRBJ2-2|TRBV19|.
TGTGCCAGTAGTGGGACAAGCTGGGGATCCGGGGAGCTGTTTTTT
CASSGTSWGSGELFF
>.|TRBJ1-1|TRBV13|.
TGTGCCAGCTACGGCTCAACCATGAACACTGAAGCTTTCTTT
CASYGSTMNTEAFF
>many|TRBJ1-1|TRBV5-6|TRBD1
TGTGCCAGCAGCCCCGGGACAGGGGGTTTGGACACTGAAGCTTTCTTT
CASSPGTGGLDTEAFF
>many|TRBJ2-3|TRBV7-6|TRBD2
TGTGCCAGCAGCCGTAGCGGGGGGGTATTGAATACGCAGTATTTT
CASSRSGGVLNTQYF